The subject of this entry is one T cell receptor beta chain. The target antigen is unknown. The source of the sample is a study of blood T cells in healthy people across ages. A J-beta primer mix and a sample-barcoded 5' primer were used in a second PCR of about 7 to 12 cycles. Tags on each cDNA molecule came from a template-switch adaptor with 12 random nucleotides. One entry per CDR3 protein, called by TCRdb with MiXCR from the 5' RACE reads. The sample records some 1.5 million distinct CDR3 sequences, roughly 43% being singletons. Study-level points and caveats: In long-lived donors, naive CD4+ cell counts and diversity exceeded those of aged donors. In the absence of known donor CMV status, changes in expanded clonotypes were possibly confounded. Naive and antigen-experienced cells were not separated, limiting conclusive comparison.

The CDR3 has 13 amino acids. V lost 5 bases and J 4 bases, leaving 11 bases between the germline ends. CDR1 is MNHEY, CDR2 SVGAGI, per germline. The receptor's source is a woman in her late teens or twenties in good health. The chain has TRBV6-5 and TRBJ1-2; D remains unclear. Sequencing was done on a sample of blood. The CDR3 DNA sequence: TGTGCCAGCAGTAAGGATCAAAGCTATGGCTACACCTTC. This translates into CASSKDQSYGYTF.